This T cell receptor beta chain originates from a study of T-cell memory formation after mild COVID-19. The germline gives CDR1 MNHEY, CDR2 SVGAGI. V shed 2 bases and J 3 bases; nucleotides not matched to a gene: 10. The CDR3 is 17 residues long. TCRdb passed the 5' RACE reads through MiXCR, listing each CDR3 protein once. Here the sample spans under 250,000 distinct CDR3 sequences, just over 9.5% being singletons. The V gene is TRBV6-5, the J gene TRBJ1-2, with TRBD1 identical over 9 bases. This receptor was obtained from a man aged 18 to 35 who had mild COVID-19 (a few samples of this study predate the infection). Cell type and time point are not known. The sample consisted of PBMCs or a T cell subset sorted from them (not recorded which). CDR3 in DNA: TGTGCCAGCAGTTACACGACAGGGGGGGGAAGGGACTATGGCTACACCTTC. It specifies CASSYTTGGGRDYGYTF.